This TCR beta chain was sequenced for a study of blood T cells in healthy people across ages. Regarding the study as a whole: A roughly linear age-dependent decrease characterized TCR beta diversity per million T cells. Not knowing donor CMV status may have confounded expanded clonotype changes.

The CDR3 is 16 residues long. Germline V gene data show CDR1 as MDHEN and CDR2 as SYDVKM. V shed 0 bases and J shed 8 bases, with 20 bases lying between them. Primers used in a second PCR of roughly 6 to 12 cycles were a sample-barcoded 5' primer and a J-beta primer mix. MiXCR, run by TCRdb on the 5' RACE reads, gives a single entry per CDR3 protein. The top ten clones hold 20% to 25% of a sample with 600,000 to 850,000 distinct CDR3 sequences, about 42% of them seen once. As to this clonotype: What it recognizes is unknown.

The chain couples TRBV28 to TRBJ2-7; D not resolved. The clonotype originates from an older woman in good health. Sequencing was performed on blood. The CDR3 DNA sequence: TGTGCCAGCAGTTTATGGCCCCGCAGCCAATGGGTCAAGCAGTACTTC. This codes for CASSLWPRSQWVKQYF.